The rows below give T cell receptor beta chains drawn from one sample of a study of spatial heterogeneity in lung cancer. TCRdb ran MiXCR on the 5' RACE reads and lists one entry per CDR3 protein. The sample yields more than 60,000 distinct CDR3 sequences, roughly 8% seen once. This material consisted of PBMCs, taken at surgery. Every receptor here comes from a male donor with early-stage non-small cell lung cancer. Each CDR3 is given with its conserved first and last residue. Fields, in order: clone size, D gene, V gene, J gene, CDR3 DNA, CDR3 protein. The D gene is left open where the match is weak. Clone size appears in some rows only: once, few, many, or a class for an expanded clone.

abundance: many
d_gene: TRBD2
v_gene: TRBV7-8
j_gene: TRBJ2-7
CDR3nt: TGTGCCAGCAGCATCGGACTAGCGGGGGCCTACGAGCAGTACTTC
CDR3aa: CASSIGLAGAYEQYF

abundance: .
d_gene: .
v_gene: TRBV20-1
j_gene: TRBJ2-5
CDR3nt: TGCAGTGCTAGAGCTCCATCTTCACCACAGTACTTC
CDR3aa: CSARAPSSPQYF

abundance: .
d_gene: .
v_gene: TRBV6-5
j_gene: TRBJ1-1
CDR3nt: TGTGCCAGCAGCCCGACACGACTCGGGGGTGAAGCTTTCTTT
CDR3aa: CASSPTRLGGEAFF

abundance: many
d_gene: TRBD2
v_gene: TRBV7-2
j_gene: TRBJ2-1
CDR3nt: TGTGCCAGCAGCTCTAGCGGGAGTCGCTCCTACAATGAGCAGTTCTTC
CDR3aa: CASSSSGSRSYNEQFF

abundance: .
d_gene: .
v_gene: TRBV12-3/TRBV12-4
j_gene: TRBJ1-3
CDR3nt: TGTGCCAGCAGTTTACTGGACACCATATATTTT
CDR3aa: CASSLLDTIYF

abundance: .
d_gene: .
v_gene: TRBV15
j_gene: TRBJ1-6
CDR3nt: TGTGCCACCAGCATATTTACCCCCCTCCACTTT
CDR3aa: CATSIFTPLHF

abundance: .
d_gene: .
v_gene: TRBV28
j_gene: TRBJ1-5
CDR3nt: TGTGCCAGCAGTGTCAATCAGCCCCAGCATTTT
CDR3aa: CASSVNQPQHF

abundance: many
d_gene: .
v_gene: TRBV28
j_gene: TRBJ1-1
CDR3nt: TGTGCCAGCAGTTTGGGGCTGACGAACACTGAAGCTTTCTTT
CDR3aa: CASSLGLTNTEAFF

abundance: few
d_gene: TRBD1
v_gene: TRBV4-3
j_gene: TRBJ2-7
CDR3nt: TGCGCCAGCAGCCAAAGACAGGGCCAGGAGCAGTACTTC
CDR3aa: CASSQRQGQEQYF

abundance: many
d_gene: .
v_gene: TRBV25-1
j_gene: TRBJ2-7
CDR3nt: TGTGCCAGCAGTGAATCGGCAGGGGCGAGCGAGCAGTACTTC
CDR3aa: CASSESAGASEQYF

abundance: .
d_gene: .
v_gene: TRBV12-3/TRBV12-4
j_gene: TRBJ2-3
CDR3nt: TGTGCCAGCAGTGTTAGCGCACATACGCAGTATTTT
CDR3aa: CASSVSAHTQYF

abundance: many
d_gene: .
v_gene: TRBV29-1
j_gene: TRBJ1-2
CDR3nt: TGCAGCGTTGTTGACCCAGGGCCGGATGGCTACACCTTC
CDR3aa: CSVVDPGPDGYTF

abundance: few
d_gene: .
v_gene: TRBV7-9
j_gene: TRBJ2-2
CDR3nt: TGTGCCAGCAGCTCCGGGACTTATACCGGGGAGCTGTTTTTT
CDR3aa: CASSSGTYTGELFF

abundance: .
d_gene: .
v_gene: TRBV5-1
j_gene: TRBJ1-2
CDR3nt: TGCGCCAGCAGCTTGGCTACCCTGGACAGAGACTATGGCTACACCTTC
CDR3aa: CASSLATLDRDYGYTF

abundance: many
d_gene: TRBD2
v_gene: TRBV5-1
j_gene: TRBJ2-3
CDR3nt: TGCGCCAGCAGCTTGGGCCTTAGCGGGGGAACAGATACGCAGTATTTT
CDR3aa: CASSLGLSGGTDTQYF

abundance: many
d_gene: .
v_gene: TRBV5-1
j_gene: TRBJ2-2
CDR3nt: TGCGCCAGCAGCGGAGCGGGCGGCACCGGGGAGCTGTTTTTT
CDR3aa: CASSGAGGTGELFF

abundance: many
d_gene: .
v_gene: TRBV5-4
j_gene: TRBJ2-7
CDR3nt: TGTGCCAGCAGCTTGGGCTTATCGGGAGAGCAGTACTTC
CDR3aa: CASSLGLSGEQYF

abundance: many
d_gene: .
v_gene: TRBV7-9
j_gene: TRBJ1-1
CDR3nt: TGTGCCAGCAGCTTAAGCGGATATGAAGCTTTCTTT
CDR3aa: CASSLSGYEAFF

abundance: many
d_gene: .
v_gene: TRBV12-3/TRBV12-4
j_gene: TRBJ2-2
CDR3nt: TGTGCCAGCAGGGAGGGCCAGAACACCGGGGAGCTGTTTTTT
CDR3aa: CASREGQNTGELFF

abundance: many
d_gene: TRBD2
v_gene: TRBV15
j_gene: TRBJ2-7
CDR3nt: TGTGCCACCAGCAGAGATCTAGCGGGAGACCACGAGCAGTACTTC
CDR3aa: CATSRDLAGDHEQYF

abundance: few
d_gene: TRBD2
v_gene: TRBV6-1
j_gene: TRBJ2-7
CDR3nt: TGTGCCAGCACCTTAGGGGGACTAGCGCTGTACGAGCAGTACTTC
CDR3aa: CASTLGGLALYEQYF

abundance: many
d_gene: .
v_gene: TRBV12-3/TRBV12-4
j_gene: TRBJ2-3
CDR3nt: TGTGCCAGCAGTTCCCTTTGGGATACGCAGTATTTT
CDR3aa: CASSSLWDTQYF

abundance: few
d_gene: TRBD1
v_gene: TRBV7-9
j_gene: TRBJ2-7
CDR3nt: TGTGCCAGCAGACCCGGGACAGCCTACGAGCAGTACTTC
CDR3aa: CASRPGTAYEQYF

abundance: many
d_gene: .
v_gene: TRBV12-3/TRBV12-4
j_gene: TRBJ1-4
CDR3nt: TGTGCCAGCAGTTTCGACCGGGCGGCTAATGAAAAACTGTTTTTT
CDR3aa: CASSFDRAANEKLFF

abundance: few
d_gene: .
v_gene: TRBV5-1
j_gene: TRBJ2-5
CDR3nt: TGCGCCAGCAGCTTGCACGGGCAGGGGTCAGGAGAGACCCAGTACTTC
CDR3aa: CASSLHGQGSGETQYF

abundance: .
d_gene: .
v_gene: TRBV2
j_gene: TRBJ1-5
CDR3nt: TGTGCCGTCCGAGGGGTAGGCGATCAGCCCCAGCATTTT
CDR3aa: CAVRGVGDQPQHF

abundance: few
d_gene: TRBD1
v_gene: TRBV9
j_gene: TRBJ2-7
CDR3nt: TGTGCCACCAGCCCAGGGGACAGAGCCTACGAGCAGTACTTC
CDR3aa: CATSPGDRAYEQYF

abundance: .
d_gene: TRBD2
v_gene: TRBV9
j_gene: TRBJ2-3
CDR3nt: TGTGCCAGCAGCGCCCCAACTAGCGGGAGATCAGATACGCAGTATTTT
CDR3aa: CASSAPTSGRSDTQYF

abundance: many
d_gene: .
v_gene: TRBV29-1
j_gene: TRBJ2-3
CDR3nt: TGCAGCGAAAGGGGGGGCTCAGCGGATACGCAGTATTTT
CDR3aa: CSERGGSADTQYF